This is a list of T cell receptor beta chains from one sample in a study of cytomegalovirus exposure and HLA in healthy donors. Clones were read by immunoSEQ multiplex PCR, and TCRdb kept only the in-frame ones, dropping some. The sample includes roughly 100,000 clones, 55% to 75% of them seen just once. Sample: PBMCs. These receptors were obtained from a man between 60 and 75 years old in good health and CMV-seronegative. The CDR3 runs from the conserved cysteine through the conserved F or W. Fields, in order: J gene, V gene, clone size, D gene, CDR3 length, CDR3 protein, CDR3 DNA. A D gene is named only where the DNA matches it firmly. Size tells how often a clone was seen (once, few, many) or the class of an expanded clone, and some rows leave it out.

TRBJ2-5 | TRBV10-3 | - | TRBD2 | 15 | CAISEWAGEAETQYF | TGTGCCATCAGTGAATGGGCGGGAGAGGCGGAGACCCAGTACTTC
TRBJ1-6 | TRBV15 | - | TRBD1 | 15 | CATSKGTAYNSPLHF | TGTGCCACCAGCAAGGGGACAGCCTATAATTCACCCCTCCACTTT
TRBJ2-5 | TRBV5-1 | - | TRBD1 | 15 | CASSFGTGAQETQYF | TGCGCCAGCAGCTTCGGGACAGGGGCGCAAGAGACCCAGTACTTC
TRBJ1-4 | TRBV7-9 | - | - | 14 | CASSLYQADEKLFF | TGTGCCAGCAGCTTATACCAGGCTGATGAAAAACTGTTTTTT
TRBJ2-3 | TRBV7-9 | - | TRBD2 | 15 | CASSLSAGATDTQYF | TGTGCCAGCAGCTTATCAGCGGGAGCGACAGATACGCAGTATTTT
TRBJ2-1 | TRBV9 | few | TRBD2 | 15 | CASSVLPGGGGEQFF | TGTGCCAGCAGCGTATTACCGGGAGGAGGAGGGGAGCAGTTCTTC
TRBJ1-6 | TRBV18 | - | TRBD1 | 16 | CASSLQTGAVNSPLHF | TGTGCCAGCTCACTCCAAACAGGGGCGGTTAATTCACCCCTCCACTTT
TRBJ1-2 | TRBV27 | - | - | 14 | CASSFREPMGGYTF | TGTGCCAGCAGTTTCCGGGAGCCTATGGGTGGCTACACCTTC
TRBJ2-7 | TRBV10-3 | - | - | 13 | CAISRSRDYEQYF | TGTGCCATCAGCCGGAGCCGGGACTACGAGCAGTACTTC
TRBJ2-6 | TRBV5-6 | - | - | 14 | CASSLGMTLHVLTF | TGTGCCAGCAGCCTCGGTATGACTCTCCACGTCCTGACTTTC
TRBJ2-2 | TRBV5-4 | - | - | 15 | CASSLPGRITGELFF | TGTGCCAGCAGCTTGCCAGGGCGCATCACCGGGGAGCTGTTTTTT
TRBJ1-3 | TRBV6-1 | - | - | 15 | CASSPQGSAGNTIYF | TGTGCCAGCAGCCCCCAGGGATCGGCTGGAAACACCATATATTTT
TRBJ1-3 | TRBV4-1 | once | TRBD1 | 16 | CASSPPGTVAGNTIYF | TGCGCCAGCAGCCCACCCGGGACAGTAGCCGGAAACACCATATATTTT
TRBJ2-7 | TRBV6-5 | - | - | 12 | CASSYGGSEQYF | TGTGCCAGCAGTTACGGGGGGTCCGAGCAGTACTTC
TRBJ1-2 | TRBV2 | - | TRBD1 | 14 | CASSAGGHNYGYTF | TGTGCCAGCAGTGCAGGGGGCCACAACTATGGCTACACCTTC
TRBJ1-2 | TRBV5-1 | - | - | 14 | CASSLEGPFYGYTF | TGCGCCAGCAGCCTCGAGGGTCCCTTCTATGGCTACACCTTC
TRBJ1-1 | TRBV7-8 | - | TRBD1 | 18 | CASSSRTGGTWKNTEAFF | TGTGCCAGCAGCTCACGAACAGGGGGCACTTGGAAGAACACTGAAGCTTTCTTT
TRBJ2-7 | TRBV10-1 | - | - | 13 | CASSEGREHEQYF | TGCGCCAGCAGTGAGGGCAGGGAACACGAGCAGTACTTC
TRBJ2-1 | TRBV9 | once | TRBD2 | 16 | CASSVNSGSSYNEQFF | TGTGCCAGCAGCGTAAATAGCGGGAGCTCCTACAATGAGCAGTTCTTC
TRBJ1-3 | TRBV7-9 | once | - | 13 | CASQEGSGNTIYF | TGTGCCAGCCAGGAGGGTTCTGGAAACACCATATATTTT